One sample yielded the 25 T cell receptor beta chains listed below, sequenced in a study of beta chain features in type 1 diabetes (dated 2018 in TCRdb). Libraries were built with the immunoSEQ multiplex PCR assay. The entire isolated RNA was reverse transcribed using the High Capacity cDNA Reverse Transcription Kit, and thus expressed TCRB transcripts were sequenced. In its TCRdb copy, this immuneACCESS table keeps in-frame sequences only and misses some clones. Where compared with another copy, unresolved V genes explain less than half of these, and the others have no known cause. The sample table contains about 470,000 clones; only one count was recorded for roughly 30% of them. Around 0.065% of the sample belongs to the ten largest clones. Sample: naive CD4+ T cells from blood. The sample's cell subset or site label, decoded: true naive CD4+ T cells. These receptors originate from a man aged 18 to 35 in good health.

This clone came up a few times. The chain couples TRBV7-3 to TRBJ2-1; 7 bases map to TRBD1. The junction had 3 bases not matched to a gene; V was cut back by 5 bases and J by 2 bases. CDR1 and CDR2 (germline): SGHTA, FQGTGA. This CDR3 has 14 amino acids. In DNA, the CDR3 is TGTGCCAGCAGCAAGGGACAGACCTACAATGAGCAGTTCTTC. Translation gives CASSKGQTYNEQFF.

This chain uses TRBV30 with TRBJ2-7, with D perhaps matching TRBD1 (6 bases). The CDR3 extends over 12 amino acids. V lost 1 base to trimming and J lost 4 bases, with 8 bases between them. Germline CDR1 and CDR2: GTSNPN and SVGIG (reference sequence). CDR3 sequence (DNA): TGTGCCTGGAGTGCTGACAGGTACGAGCAGTACTTC. Protein sequence: CAWSADRYEQYF.

This clone was picked up a small number of times. Distinct nucleotide sequences in the sample also encode this CDR3. The J gene is TRBJ2-5, the V gene TRBV15; D gene uncertain. Between the trimmed V and J ends, which lost 0 bases and 5 bases, there was a span of 7 bases. This CDR3 has 13 amino acids. Looked up from germline, CDR1 is LNHNV and CDR2 is YYDKDF (reference sequence). DNA for the CDR3: TGTGCCACCAGCAGAGATGGGCGGGAGACCCAGTACTTC. Its protein is CATSRDGRETQYF.

This clone was detected a few times. The V call is TRBV30, the J call TRBJ2-6; no clear D gene. Trimming removed 4 bases at V and 2 bases at J, with 6 bases between. Germline V lookup: CDR1 GTSNPN, CDR2 SVGIG (reference sequence). The CDR3 runs 13 residues. The CDR3 bases are TGTGCCTGGACCTTGACTGGGGCCAACGTCCTGACTTTC. Amino acid sequence: CAWTLTGANVLTF.

The chain recombines TRBV28 with TRBJ2-1, with D hard to call. V lost 10 bases and J lost 3, with 10 bases in between. Germline V gene data show CDR1 as MDHEN and CDR2 as SYDVKM. CDR3 length: 12 amino acids. CDR3 amino acids: CATHRVYNEQFF. In DNA, the CDR3 is TGTGCCACCCATAGGGTCTACAATGAGCAGTTCTTC.

Here the CDR3 DNA reads TGTGCCAGCAGTTATGACAGGCTGGAGACCCAGTACTTC. Its translation: CASSYDRLETQYF. The chain couples TRBV2 to TRBJ2-5; D possibly corresponds to TRBD1 (6 bases). The CDR3 is made up of 13 amino acids. V lost 5 bases and J lost 5, with 12 bases in between. Germline V gene lookup returns CDR1 SNHLY and CDR2 FYNNEI.

This clone has just one count. The genes are TRBV2 and TRBJ1-2; D not resolved. From germline, CDR1 is SNHLY and CDR2 FYNNEI. The V end was cut by 3 bases, the J end by 5 bases, with 13 bases between. The CDR3 runs to 14 residues. CDR3 protein: CASSDISEDYGYTF. As DNA, the CDR3 is TGTGCCAGCAGTGATATCTCAGAGGATTATGGCTACACCTTC.

This chain connects TRBV6-6 to TRBJ2-6, with unresolved D. Per the germline V gene, CDR1 is MNHNY and CDR2 is SVGAGI (reference sequence). V gave up 4 bases and J gave up 0 bases, with 7 bases separating them. This CDR3 spans 15 amino acids. The CDR3 DNA sequence: TGTGCCAGCAGTTCCGAAGACTCTGGGGCCAACGTCCTGACTTTC. Its protein product is CASSSEDSGANVLTF.

This clone has just a few counts. The chain joins TRBV28 to TRBJ2-7, with D perhaps TRBD1 (6 bases). V gave up 5 bases and J gave up 3 bases, with 11 bases separating them. The CDR3 covers 13 residues. Germline V gene lookup returns CDR1 MDHEN and CDR2 SYDVKM. The CDR3 DNA follows: TGTGCCAGCAGTGGCGGACAGTTCTACGAGCAGTACTTC. Its translation: CASSGGQFYEQYF.

This clone was seen ten or more times. A junction end diverges from the germline sequence, so it may reflect a read error. The chain recombines TRBV23-1 with TRBJ2-4; D remains unclear. TRBV23-1 is an open reading frame, and its role is uncertain. This CDR3 comprises 9 residues. The CDR3 spells CASSQPPDF. For the CDR3, the DNA is TGCGCCAGCAGTCAACCACCCGACTTC.

This rearrangement joins TRBV14 to TRBJ2-5, with 10 positions matching TRBD1. Per germline, CDR1 SGHDN and CDR2 FVKESK. The trim removed 4 bases at V and 5 bases at J, leaving 10 bases unmatched. The CDR3 runs to 16 residues. For the CDR3, the DNA is TGTGCCAGCAGCCCGCGACAGGGGGCGCAGTCCGAGACCCAGTACTTC. It encodes CASSPRQGAQSETQYF.

This sequence joins TRBV4-1 and TRBJ2-5; D unclear. CDR1 and CDR2 from the germline V gene are MGHRA and YSYEKL. Trimming shortened V by 4 bases and J by 5 bases, and 14 bases separated the two germline ends. This CDR3 region has 14 residues. The CDR3 DNA reads as TGCGCCAGCAGCCGACATAGGGCCGGGGAGACCCAGTACTTC. Encoded protein: CASSRHRAGETQYF.

In this sample, this clone turned up a few times. The V and J genes are TRBV29-1 and TRBJ2-5; TRBD1 matches 7 bases. V shed 4 bases, J shed 0 bases, and the junction held 5 bases outside the gene matches. Germline-derived CDR1 and CDR2 are SQVTM and ANQGSEA. CDR3 length: 14 amino acids. CDR3 loop: CSVAPGTDQETQYF. DNA of the CDR3: TGCAGCGTTGCTCCCGGGACAGACCAAGAGACCCAGTACTTC.

The chain links TRBV25-1 to TRBJ2-3; D not resolved. Germline loops: CDR1 MGHDK, CDR2 SYGVNS. V was clipped by 5 bases and J by 6 bases, with 6 bases between them. This CDR3 comprises 11 residues. The DNA of the CDR3 is TGTGCCAGCAGTCTCGGGGATACGCAGTATTTT. Translated: CASSLGDTQYF.

This clone has just a few counts. V gene TRBV7-8 combines with J gene TRBJ2-5; 9 positions match TRBD1. J gave up 5 bases and V 1 base, and 11 bases lay outside the gene matches. In germline, CDR1 is SGHVS, CDR2 FQNEAQ. The CDR3 consists of 17 residues. The CDR3 reads CASSLVAGTGRSETQYF. As DNA, the CDR3 is TGTGCCAGCAGCTTAGTAGCCGGGACAGGGAGATCCGAGACCCAGTACTTC.

This chain connects TRBV7-6 to TRBJ2-1; D is ambiguous. This CDR3 has 13 amino acids. Trimming took 3 bases from V and 8 from J, leaving 11 bases between them. The germline V gene has CDR1 SGHVS and CDR2 FNYEAQ. DNA of the CDR3: TGTGCCAGCAGCTTGCCCGGTGGCGATGAGCAGTTCTTC. This gives the protein CASSLPGGDEQFF.

The chain joins TRBV18 to TRBJ2-5, with D perhaps matching TRBD2 (5 bases). The CDR3 totals 15 residues. From germline, CDR1 is KGHSH and CDR2 LQKENI. V shed 1 base and J shed 4 bases, with 13 bases lying between them. CDR3 protein: CASSPRKVAGETQYF. The CDR3 DNA sequence: TGTGCCAGCTCACCACGAAAGGTCGCGGGAGAGACCCAGTACTTC.

This clone came up a few times. This chain connects TRBV14 to TRBJ1-1; D might be TRBD1 (5 bases). This CDR3 is built from 13 residues. Germline V gene data show CDR1 as SGHDN and CDR2 as FVKESK. The ends were cut back, 2 bases at V and 10 bases at J, with 14 bases in the middle. DNA for the CDR3: TGTGCCAGCAGCCAAAACCTCAGGGTCAGAGCTTTCTTT. Its translation: CASSQNLRVRAFF. The full variable domain, in which reference TRBV14 and TRBJ1-1 provide the parts outside the CDR3, is EAGVTQFPSHSVIEKGQTVTLRCDPISGHDNLYWYRRVMGKEIKFLLHFVKESKQDESGMPNNRFLAERTGGTYSTLKVQPAELEDSGVYFCASSQNLRVRAFFGQGTRLTVV.

CDR3 in DNA: TGTGCCAGCAGTTTCGTCTATGGCTACACCTTC. This encodes CASSFVYGYTF. The J gene is TRBJ1-2, the V gene TRBV28; D is unresolved. CDR3 size: 11 residues. The V and J ends lost 3 bases and 4 bases respectively, with 3 bases between them. In germline, CDR1 is MDHEN, CDR2 SYDVKM.

The J gene is TRBJ2-3, the V gene TRBV25-1; 8 bases fit TRBD2. In germline, CDR1 is MGHDK, CDR2 SYGVNS. This CDR3 is built from 17 residues. The trim removed 5 bases at V and 4 bases at J, leaving 14 bases unmatched. The CDR3 loop reads CASSSTTPGLAADTQYF. CDR3 bases: TGTGCCAGCAGTTCCACCACCCCCGGACTAGCCGCAGATACGCAGTATTTT.

This clone was counted only a few times. The rearrangement uses TRBV30 and TRBJ1-2; maybe TRBD1 (5 bases). Germline V CDR1 and CDR2: GTSNPN, SVGIG (reference sequence). Trimming stripped 3 bases from V and 4 bases from J, with 18 bases between. The CDR3 is made up of 15 amino acids. The CDR3 bases are TGTGCCTGGAGGAACAAAGGATTCGGGACCTATGGCTACACCTTC. Translated, it gives CAWRNKGFGTYGYTF.

As to this clone: Other DNA variants within this sample encode the same CDR3. The rearrangement links TRBV30 to TRBJ1-2; TRBD1 is a possible D gene (5 bases). Germline CDR1 and CDR2: GTSNPN and SVGIG (reference sequence). Trimming took off 4 bases at V and 4 bases at J, with 10 bases between the two ends. CDR3 length: 12 residues. The CDR3 spells CAWTGTGYGYTF. In DNA, the CDR3 is TGTGCCTGGACTGGGACGGGCTATGGCTACACCTTC.

Concerning this clone itself: The same CDR3 also results from other DNA sequences found in this sample. The rearrangement joins TRBV29-1 to TRBJ2-1, with D unclear. CDR3 size: 12 residues. V was pared by 7 bases and J by 0 bases, with 7 bases between. The V gene's germline CDR1 is SQVTM and CDR2 ANQGSEA. The CDR3 sequence is CSGGSSYNEQFF. The CDR3 DNA reads as TGCAGCGGTGGCAGCTCCTACAATGAGCAGTTCTTC.

This clone was seen once. The chain uses TRBV23-1 and TRBJ2-3; D is undetermined. TRBV23-1 is placed among ORFs of uncertain function. This CDR3 contains 17 residues. V lost 1 base and J 1 base, leaving 15 bases between the germline ends. CDR3: CASSQFPPLAGTDTQYF. The DNA for the CDR3 is TGCGCCAGCAGTCAATTCCCCCCTCTTGCAGGCACAGATACGCAGTATTTT.

The V and J genes are TRBV15 and TRBJ2-3; 8 bases are a match to TRBD1. Trimming at V came to 4 bases and at J to 2 bases, leaving 14 bases not matched to a gene. Per germline, CDR1 LNHNV and CDR2 YYDKDF (reference sequence). The CDR3 has 18 amino acids. The CDR3 DNA sequence: TGTGCCACCAGCACCGGGACAATCAGGGGGCGACCCACAGATACGCAGTATTTT. Translated, it gives CATSTGTIRGRPTDTQYF.